The 27 T cell receptor beta chains reported below all come from one sample, sequenced in a study of Ad26.COV2.S vaccination and SARS-CoV-2 variants. Measured with immunoSEQ multiplex PCR; TCRdb has only the in-frame clones, and not every one. The profile shows some 370,000 clones, under 90% of them singletons. Treatment defined: over 15 received Ad26.COV2.S at low or high dose, single or two shots; 5 received placebo; per-sample allocation not given. At day 63 after the first vaccine or placebo injection, samples were drawn. The sequences come from peripheral blood, collected in a trial of Ad26.COV2.S vaccine versus placebo. Receptors were obtained from a person between 18 and 59 years old who received the Ad26.COV2.S COVID-19 vaccine or a placebo.

This clone showed up just once. V is TRBV2 and J is TRBJ1-3; a weak D match, TRBD1 (5 bases). Germline CDR1 SNHLY, CDR2 FYNNEI. Between the trimmed V and J ends, which lost 5 bases and 3 bases, there was a span of 14 bases. The CDR3 totals 15 residues. The CDR3 region is CASSSQGARGNTIYF. The CDR3 DNA is TGTGCCAGCAGTAGTCAAGGGGCTCGTGGAAACACCATATATTTT. The whole variable domain, filled in from reference TRBV2 and TRBJ1-3, reads EPEVTQTPSHQVTQMGQEVILRCVPISNHLYFYWYRQILGQKVEFLVSFYNNEISEKSEIFDDQFSVERPDGSNFTLKIRSTKLEDSAMYFCASSSQGARGNTIYFGEGSWLTVV.

The chain links TRBV2 to TRBJ1-6, with D unresolved. CDR3 size: 14 residues. Trimming cost V 6 bases and J 7 bases, with 13 bases left between them. Germline assignment: CDR1 SNHLY and CDR2 FYNNEI. The CDR3 loop is CASRPRAFNSPLHF. The CDR3 DNA follows: TGTGCCAGCAGGCCCCGGGCCTTCAATTCACCCCTCCACTTT.

The gene calls are TRBV28 and TRBJ1-1, with 8 nucleotides matching TRBD1. The germline gives CDR1 MDHEN, CDR2 SYDVKM. V shed 1 base, J shed 1 base, and the junction held 5 bases outside the gene matches. The CDR3 has 16 residues. The CDR3 bases are TGTGCCAGCAGTTTATTCTTCGGGACAGGGAACACTGAAGCTTTCTTT. This gives the protein CASSLFFGTGNTEAFF.

The chain carries TRBV4-3 and TRBJ2-1; D not resolved. Trimming shortened V by 0 bases and J by 1 base, and 10 bases separated the two germline ends. Germline V gene data show CDR1 as LGHNA and CDR2 as YSLEER. The CDR3 totals 16 residues. This CDR3 reads CASSQDTRLSYNEQFF. The CDR3 region has the DNA TGCGCCAGCAGCCAAGATACGAGGCTGTCCTACAATGAGCAGTTCTTC.

The gene calls are TRBV4-1 and TRBJ1-6; no reliable D call. The germline V gene encodes CDR1 MGHRA and CDR2 YSYEKL. Trimming stripped 0 bases from V and 7 bases from J, with 10 bases between. The CDR3 runs 15 residues. The CDR3 region has the DNA TGCGCCAGCAGCCAAGATGGGGTACTCAATTCACCCCTCCACTTT. It translates to CASSQDGVLNSPLHF.

This chain connects TRBV11-2 to TRBJ2-5; D call uncertain. The germline V gene encodes CDR1 SGHAT and CDR2 FQNNGV. This CDR3 contains 14 residues. V lost 1 base to trimming and J lost 1 base, with 7 bases between them. CDR3 sequence reads: CASSLGLFQETQYF. CDR3 coding DNA: TGTGCCAGCAGCTTAGGACTTTTCCAAGAGACCCAGTACTTC.

The V and J genes are TRBV3-1 (or the pseudogene TRBV3-2) and TRBJ1-1; D ambiguous. The germline V and J ends were trimmed by 6 bases and 1 base, with 12 bases remaining between them. Germline V CDR1 and CDR2: LGHDT, YNNKEL (reference sequence). The CDR3 extends over 14 amino acids. The CDR3 sequence: CASSLLVGNTEAFF. The CDR3 coding sequence is TGTGCCAGCAGTCTTTTGGTGGGGAACACTGAAGCTTTCTTT.

This clone was seen just once. The rearrangement joins TRBV27 to TRBJ1-5, with D tentatively TRBD1 (5 bases). This CDR3 is 14 amino acids long. The ends were cut back, 1 base at V and 6 bases at J, with 10 bases in the middle. The germline CDR1 and CDR2 sequences are MNHEY and SMNVEV (reference sequence). CDR3 loop: CASSLLGEGQPQHF. The CDR3 nucleotides are TGTGCCAGCAGTTTATTGGGGGAAGGTCAGCCCCAGCATTTT.

This chain joins TRBV7-2 and TRBJ2-7; D perhaps matches TRBD2 (6 bases). Trimming removed 3 bases from V and 9 bases from J, with 21 bases in between. The germline gives CDR1 SGHTA, CDR2 FQGNSA. The CDR3 is 15 residues long. The CDR3 loop reads CASSFGGTVTKGQYF. The DNA of the CDR3 is TGTGCCAGCAGCTTTGGGGGGACCGTTACGAAAGGGCAGTACTTC.

This clone was observed a handful of times. The chain carries TRBV10-1 and TRBJ1-5; no firm D call. From germline, CDR1 is WNHNN and CDR2 SYGVQD (reference sequence). Between the trimmed V and J ends, which lost 8 bases and 2 bases, there was a span of 16 bases. This CDR3 is built from 15 residues. The DNA of the CDR3 is TGCGCCAGCCGACCCGGGGAGAGAGGCAATCAGCCCCAGCATTTT. It encodes CASRPGERGNQPQHF.

On this clone: Because the CDR3's place on the DNA is in doubt, the DNA is left out and the CDR3 is given as listed by TCRdb. The chain joins TRBV21-1 to TRBJ1-2; TRBD1 is taken as the D call from the table, unchecked against the DNA. TRBV21-1 is shown as a pseudogene. Ends included, the CDR3 has 15 residues. CDR3 protein: CASRVGTGTFYGYTF.

The chain combines TRBV13 with TRBJ1-2; D unclear. Trimming pared 2 bases from V and 4 bases from J, leaving 14 bases between. The germline V gene encodes CDR1 PRHDT and CDR2 FYEKMQ (reference sequence). The CDR3 extends over 15 amino acids. CDR3 nucleotide sequence: TGTGCCAGCAGCTTAACGGCTGAAAGTATCTATGGCTACACCTTC. It codes for CASSLTAESIYGYTF.

The V gene is TRBV6-6, the J gene TRBJ1-4; a weak D match, TRBD1 (5 bases). Between the trimmed V and J ends, which lost 2 bases and 8 bases, there was a span of 12 bases. Germline-derived CDR1 and CDR2 are MNHNY and SVGAGI (reference sequence). CDR3 length: 14 amino acids. The CDR3 region is CASSYLTDSEKLFF. In DNA form, the CDR3 reads TGTGCCAGCAGTTACCTTACCGACAGCGAAAAACTGTTTTTT.

This clone was recorded many times. J is TRBJ1-1 and V is TRBV4-2; tentatively, D is TRBD1 (6 bases). The length of the CDR3 is 15 residues. The germline CDR1 and CDR2 sequences are LGHNA and YNFKEQ. Trimming took off 1 base at V and 5 bases at J, with 14 bases between the two ends. The chain's CDR3 is CASSQGGGARTEAFF. CDR3 nucleotide sequence: TGTGCCAGCAGCCAAGGTGGGGGGGCTAGGACTGAAGCTTTCTTT.

J is TRBJ1-3 and V is TRBV7-9; tentative D call: TRBD1 (5 bases). The V end was cut by 5 bases, the J end by 0 bases, with 8 bases between. The CDR3 totals 14 residues. CDR1 SEHNR and CDR2 FQNEAQ come from the germline V gene (reference sequence). In DNA, the CDR3 is TGTGCCAGCAGCCCCGGACACTCTGGAAACACCATATATTTT. Protein: CASSPGHSGNTIYF.

The chain combines TRBV6-6 with TRBJ1-2, with 8 bases identical to TRBD1. CDR3 length: 13 amino acids. Germline CDR1 and CDR2: MNHNY and SVGAGI (reference sequence). V trimming: 6 bases; J trimming: 8 bases; junction bases outside the gene matches: 8. Here the CDR3 DNA reads TGTGCCAGCAGCCGGGGACAGGCCTTAGGCTACACCTTC. Residues: CASSRGQALGYTF.

The chain employs TRBV27 and TRBJ2-7; TRBD2 matches 9 bases. CDR1 is MNHEY and CDR2 is SMNVEV in the germline V gene (reference sequence). The V segment lost 3 bases and the J segment 2 bases; nucleotides outside the gene matches: 14. CDR3 length equals 18 residues. CDR3 sequence reads: CASSFGAWAGGRTYEQYF. The CDR3 DNA is TGTGCCAGCAGTTTTGGGGCCTGGGCGGGGGGGAGAACCTACGAGCAGTACTTC.

The CDR3 DNA sequence: TGTGCCAGCAGCTTATGTTGTAGCGCCTATTTCTCCTACAATGAGCAGTTCTTC. This sequence encodes CASSLCCSAYFSYNEQFF. The chain links TRBV7-9 to TRBJ2-1; tentatively, D is TRBD2 (5 bases). The germline V and J ends were trimmed by 2 bases and 0 bases, with 17 bases remaining between them. The CDR3 contains 18 residues. Germline V gives CDR1 SEHNR, CDR2 FQNEAQ (reference sequence).

The V call is TRBV4-2, the J call TRBJ2-1; no clear D. CDR3 size: 16 residues. CDR1 and CDR2 (germline): LGHNA, YNFKEQ. Deletions cut 1 base from V and 0 bases from J, with 10 bases between. For the CDR3, the DNA is TGTGCCAGCAGCCAAGGAGCGTCCATCTCCTACAATGAGCAGTTCTTC. Its translation is CASSQGASISYNEQFF.

The chain couples TRBV4-1 to TRBJ2-6, with a tentative D call TRBD1 (5 bases). This CDR3 contains 15 residues. V lost 4 bases, J lost 0 bases, and 7 bases lay in between. Germline CDR1 reads MGHRA; CDR2 reads YSYEKL. The CDR3: CASSPTGSGANVLTF. The CDR3, as DNA: TGCGCCAGCAGCCCTACAGGCTCTGGGGCCAACGTCCTGACTTTC.

The chain joins TRBV5-1 to TRBJ1-2; D is perhaps TRBD1 (6 bases). V was clipped by 2 bases and J by 8 bases, with 16 bases between them. Germline loops: CDR1 SGHRS, CDR2 YFSETQ. The CDR3 runs to 14 residues. CDR3 in amino acids: CASSFGGISKGYTF. The CDR3 bases are TGCGCCAGCAGCTTCGGGGGCATCTCTAAGGGCTACACCTTC.

The chain combines TRBV4-3 with TRBJ2-7; D is undetermined. Germline V gene data show CDR1 as LGHNA and CDR2 as YSLEER. The CDR3 is made up of 15 amino acids. V lost 0 bases and J 0 bases, leaving 9 bases between the germline ends. The CDR3 region is CASSQDALTSYEQYF. The CDR3 DNA sequence: TGCGCCAGCAGCCAAGATGCCTTAACCTCCTACGAGCAGTACTTC.

The genes are TRBV5-1 and TRBJ1-2; D perhaps matches TRBD1 (6 bases). The CDR3 runs 17 residues. V gave up 4 bases and J gave up 2 bases, with 21 bases separating them. Germline CDR1 reads SGHRS; CDR2 reads YFSETQ. The CDR3 sequence is CASSLTDSGVTNYGYTF. For the CDR3, the DNA is TGCGCCAGCAGCCTTACAGACTCAGGGGTGACCAACTATGGCTACACCTTC.

The chain is built from TRBV7-2 and TRBJ2-1, with unresolved D. There are 16 residues in the CDR3. V lost 2 bases and J 0 bases, leaving 11 bases between the germline ends. From germline, CDR1 is SGHTA and CDR2 FQGNSA. The CDR3 region has the DNA TGTGCCAGCAGCTTATTGGGGATGGGCTCCTACAATGAGCAGTTCTTC. Residues: CASSLLGMGSYNEQFF.

The chain has TRBV4-1 and TRBJ1-2; no firm D call. Per the germline V gene, CDR1 is MGHRA and CDR2 is YSYEKL. The V end was cut by 2 bases, the J end by 8 bases, with 15 bases between. This CDR3 is built from 14 residues. CDR3 nucleotides: TGCGCCAGCAGCCAAATAGGGAGGGTGAACGGCTACACCTTC. It translates to CASSQIGRVNGYTF.

V and J are TRBV7-2 and TRBJ1-2; no firm D call. The CDR3 covers 12 residues. CDR1 is SGHTA and CDR2 is FQGNSA in the germline V gene. Between the trimmed V and J ends, which lost 1 base and 9 bases, there was a span of 9 bases. The CDR3 spells CASSLVTRSYTF. CDR3 DNA sequence: TGTGCCAGCAGCTTAGTTACCAGGAGCTACACCTTC.

This chain joins TRBV28 and TRBJ1-5, with D tentatively TRBD1 (5 bases). This CDR3 is 18 amino acids long. Trimming left V 4 bases short and J 6 bases short, with 25 bases between. Germline assignment: CDR1 MDHEN and CDR2 SYDVKM. CDR3 DNA: TGTGCCAGCAGTTCCCTCTCGGGAGGGGCCCCTTCGGGTCAGCCCCAGCATTTT. Translating gives CASSSLSGGAPSGQPQHF.